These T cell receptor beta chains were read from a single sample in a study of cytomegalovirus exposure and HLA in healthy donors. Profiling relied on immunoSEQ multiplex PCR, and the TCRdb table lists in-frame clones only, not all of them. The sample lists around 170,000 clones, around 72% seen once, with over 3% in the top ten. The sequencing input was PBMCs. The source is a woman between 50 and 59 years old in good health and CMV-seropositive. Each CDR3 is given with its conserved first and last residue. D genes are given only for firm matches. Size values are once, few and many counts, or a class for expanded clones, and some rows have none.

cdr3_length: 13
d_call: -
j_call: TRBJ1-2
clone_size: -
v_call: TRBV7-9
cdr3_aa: CASSLHGTNGYTF
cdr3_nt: TGTGCCAGCAGCTTACATGGGACAAACGGCTACACCTTC

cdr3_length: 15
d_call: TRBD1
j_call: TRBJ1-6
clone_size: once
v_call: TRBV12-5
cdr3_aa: CASGASGQGRAPLHF
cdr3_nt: TGTGCTAGTGGCGCCTCGGGACAGGGGAGGGCACCCCTCCACTTT

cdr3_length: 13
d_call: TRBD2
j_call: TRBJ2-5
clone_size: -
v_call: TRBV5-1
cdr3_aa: CASSLWGGETQYF
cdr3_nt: TGCGCCAGCAGCTTGTGGGGGGGTGAGACCCAGTACTTC

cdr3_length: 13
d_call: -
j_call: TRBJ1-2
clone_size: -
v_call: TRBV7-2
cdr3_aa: CASSQTGAQGYTF
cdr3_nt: TGTGCCAGCAGTCAGACAGGTGCGCAGGGCTACACCTTC

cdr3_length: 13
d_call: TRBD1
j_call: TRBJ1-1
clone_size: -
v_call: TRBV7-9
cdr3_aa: CASSFGTAGEAFF
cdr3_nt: TGTGCCAGCAGCTTCGGGACAGCCGGTGAAGCTTTCTTT

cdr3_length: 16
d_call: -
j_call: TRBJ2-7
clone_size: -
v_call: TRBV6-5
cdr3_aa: CASSYSSSDLSYEQYF
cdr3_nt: TGTGCCAGCAGTTACTCGTCATCAGACTTGTCCTACGAGCAGTACTTC

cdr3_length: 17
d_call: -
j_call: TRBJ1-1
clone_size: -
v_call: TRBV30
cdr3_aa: CAWSVTGRGQLNTEAFF
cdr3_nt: TGTGCCTGGAGTGTTACGGGGCGGGGGCAACTGAACACTGAAGCTTTCTTT

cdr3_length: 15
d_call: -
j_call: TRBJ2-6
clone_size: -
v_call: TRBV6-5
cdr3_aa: CASSKSVTGANVLTF
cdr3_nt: TGTGCCAGCAGTAAGTCGGTGACTGGGGCCAACGTCCTGACTTTC

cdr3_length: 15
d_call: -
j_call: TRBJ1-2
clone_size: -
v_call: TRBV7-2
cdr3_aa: CASSFPGPSSHGYTF
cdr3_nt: TGTGCCAGCAGTTTCCCCGGTCCATCTTCCCACGGCTACACCTTC

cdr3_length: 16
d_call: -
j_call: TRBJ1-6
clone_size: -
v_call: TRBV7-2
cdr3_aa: CASSLAAGNFYSPLHF
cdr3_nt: TGTGCCAGCAGCCTCGCGGCAGGGAATTTTTATTCACCCCTCCACTTT